These 5 T cell receptor beta chains were sequenced from one sample in a study of regulatory T cells in long-lasting Graves disease. Arm-PCR of CDR3 regions and iRepertoire HTBI primers were the basis on which TCR beta libraries were built. TCRdb re-called the multiplex PCR reads with MiXCR, one entry per CDR3 protein. The sample carries about 220,000 distinct CDR3 sequences, around 20% recorded once. As for time point: newly diagnosed GD, antithyroid drugs for less than 3 months. Preparation of the TCR library used RNA extracted from PBMCs. The same specimen was also included in a second study, on T cells in Graves' hyperthyroidism and ophthalmopathy.

This material consisted of peripheral blood mononuclear cells (PBMCs), taken at new diagnosis, from a patient treated with antithyroid drugs. These receptors originate from a woman in her thirties with Graves disease.

There are many counts of this clonotype. The CDR3 loop is CATKDDSTDTQYF. CDR3 nucleotide sequence: TGTGCCACCAAGGACGACTCCACAGATACGCAGTATTTT. The J gene is TRBJ2-3, the V gene TRBV24-1; D gene ambiguous. V lost 8 bases and J 2 bases, leaving 10 bases between the germline ends. The CDR3 contains 13 residues. Germline lookup yields CDR1 KGHDR and CDR2 SFDVKD.

This clonotype was seen repeatedly, ten times or more. The genes are TRBV6-9 and TRBJ1-5; D remains unclear. The CDR3 runs to 15 residues. The ends were cut back, 3 bases at V and 3 bases at J, with 12 bases in the middle. Germline values: CDR1 MNHGY, CDR2 SVAAGI. In DNA, the CDR3 is TGTGCCAGCAGTTACTCGAATAGGGCCAATCAGCCCCAGCATTTT. Translated, it gives CASSYSNRANQPQHF.

Regarding this clonotype: A much larger clone lies a single base off, so this may be a read error. The chain combines TRBV28 with TRBJ1-1; a weak D match, TRBD1 (5 bases). CDR1 and CDR2 (germline): MDHEN, SYDVKM. This CDR3 region has 15 residues. This CDR3 is CASTPHTTANTGAFF. The CDR3 coding sequence is TGTGCCAGCACCCCCCATACGACAGCGAACACTGGAGCTTTCTTT.

Regarding this clonotype: A far larger clone is just one base off, so this is likely a read error. This chain joins TRBV28 and TRBJ2-3, with D hard to call. The J call may be mistaken, given a closer DNA end match to TRBJ2-7. The CDR3 runs to 17 residues. The germline gives CDR1 MDHEN, CDR2 SYDVKM. The CDR3 is CASSSPASTTRSYEQYF. The DNA of the CDR3 is TGTGCCAGCAGTTCCCCGGCTAGTACGACGAGGTCCTACGAGCAGTACTTC.

CDR3 coding DNA: TGTGCCAGCAGCTTTGGGGGGCCTAGCGGTAATCCGGGGTACGAGCAGTACTTC. This gives the protein CASSFGGPSGNPGYEQYF. The V gene is TRBV11-2, the J gene TRBJ2-7; TRBD2 might be the D (7 bases). The CDR3 is 18 amino acids. Germline values: CDR1 SGHAT, CDR2 FQNNGV. Between the trimmed V and J ends, which lost 3 bases and 4 bases, there was a span of 25 bases.